This entry lists 12 T cell receptor beta chains sequenced from one sample in a study of human T cells and chemical hapten exposure. TCRdb re-called the RACE reads with MiXCR, one entry per CDR3 protein. The sample has approximately 90,000 distinct CDR3 sequences; around 12% are singletons. Time point meaning: patch test 1, 2 weeks after DPC sensitization. The treatment: therapeutic diphenylcyclopropenone sensitization with weekly scalp DPC. The material sequenced was whole blood, taken in connection with sensitization to the hapten diphenylcyclopropenone (DPC). Every receptor here comes from a woman aged 35 to 49 with alopecia areata. Some clones in this sample may be carry-over from other donors' samples.

This clonotype was seen ten or more times. The junction departs from the called germline gene at one end, perhaps through a read error. This rearrangement joins TRBV19 to TRBJ1-5, with D perhaps TRBD1 (6 bases). Germline V gives CDR1 LNHDA, CDR2 SQIVND (reference sequence). This CDR3 region has 15 residues. This CDR3 is CASSGGRAINQRQHF. CDR3 bases: TGTGCCAGTAGTGGGGGCAGGGCCATTAATCAGCGCCAGCATTTT. Variable domain in full (rest from reference TRBV19 and TRBJ1-5): DGGITQSPKYLFRKEGQNVTLSCEQNLNHDAMYWYRQDPGQGLRLIYYSQIVNDFQKGDIAEGYSVSREKKESFPLTVTSAQKNPTAFYLCASSGGRAINQRQHFGDGTRLSIL.

The sample holds a few counts of this clonotype. The chain joins TRBV4-2 to TRBJ1-5, with 8 bases identical to TRBD1. Germline CDR1 LGHNA, CDR2 YNFKEQ. This CDR3 has 15 amino acids. Losses at the gene ends were 4 bases for V and 3 bases for J; bases not matched to a gene: 5. The CDR3 sequence: CASSPTGQVNQPQHF. Written as DNA, the CDR3 is TGTGCCAGCAGCCCAACGGGACAGGTCAATCAGCCCCAGCATTTT.

This clonotype was observed at least ten times. This sequence joins TRBV28 and TRBJ2-7; D remains unclear. The germline CDR1 and CDR2 sequences are MDHEN and SYDVKM. Trimming removed 2 bases at V and 3 bases at J, with 5 bases between. The CDR3 totals 12 residues. The CDR3 region has the DNA TGTGCCAGCAGTTTACTCTACTACGAGCAGTACTTC. It specifies CASSLLYYEQYF. The full variable domain, rest sourced from reference TRBV28 and TRBJ2-7, is DVKVTQSSRYLVKRTGEKVFLECVQDMDHENMFWYRQDPGLGLRLIYFSYDVKMKEKGDIPEGYSVSREKKERFSLILESASTNQTSMYLCASSLLYYEQYFGPGTRLTVT.

CDR3 in amino acids: CASSDNFQALPSTDTQYF. The CDR3 region has the DNA TGTGCCAGCAGCGATAATTTCCAAGCGCTCCCTAGCACAGATACGCAGTATTTT. The J gene is TRBJ2-3, the V gene TRBV2; D is undetermined. There are 18 residues in the CDR3. With 6 bases removed from V and 0 bases from J, the gap between germline ends came to 22 bases. The germline V gene encodes CDR1 SNHLY and CDR2 FYNNEI.

This clonotype was counted only a few times. The chain links TRBV19 to TRBJ1-1; D is ambiguous. Germline CDR1 and CDR2: LNHDA and SQIVND (reference sequence). Trimming removed 0 bases from V and 4 bases from J, with 12 bases in between. This CDR3 is built from 15 residues. The CDR3 loop reads CASSIDAGSTTEAFF. DNA for the CDR3: TGTGCCAGTAGTATAGATGCAGGTAGTACCACTGAAGCTTTCTTT.

As regards this clonotype: One end of the junction does not line up with germline, which may come from a read error. V is TRBV29-1 and J is TRBJ1-4; TRBD1 might be the D (5 bases). Germline loops: CDR1 SQVTM, CDR2 ANQGSEA. This CDR3 has 8 amino acids. The CDR3, as DNA: TGCAGCGTTGATTCGGGGGTTTTT. Encoded protein: CSVDSGVF. The full variable domain, in which reference TRBV29-1 and TRBJ1-4 provide the parts outside the CDR3, is SAVISQKPSRDICQRGTSLTIQCQVDSQVTMMFWYRQQPGQSLTLIATANQGSEATYESGFVIDKFPISRPNLTFSTLTVSNMSPEDSSIYLCSVDSGVFGSGTQLSVL.

This clonotype has a handful of counts. V gene TRBV5-1 combines with J gene TRBJ2-1; D is possibly TRBD2 (6 bases). The V and J ends lost 4 bases and 10 bases respectively, with 18 bases between them. Germline values: CDR1 SGHRS, CDR2 YFSETQ. The CDR3 length is 14 residues. For the CDR3, the DNA is TGCGCCAGCAGCCCAACACCCACTAGCCGGGAGCAGTTCTTC. This translates into CASSPTPTSREQFF.

This clonotype was detected a few times. The rearrangement uses TRBV27 and TRBJ2-7; 10 nucleotides agree with TRBD1. There are 15 residues in the CDR3. The germline gives CDR1 MNHEY, CDR2 SMNVEV (reference sequence). Trimming at V came to 7 bases and at J to 1 base, leaving 7 bases not matched to a gene. The CDR3, as DNA: TGTGCCAGCAATGACAGGGGGCTTGGTTCCTACGAGCAGTACTTC. Translated: CASNDRGLGSYEQYF.

V and J are TRBV6-5 and TRBJ1-4; perhaps TRBD1 as D (5 bases). Trimming removed 6 bases from V and 3 bases from J, with 17 bases in between. From germline, CDR1 is MNHEY and CDR2 SVGAGI. The CDR3 loop spans 16 amino acids. The chain's CDR3 is CASSTRAGLANEKLFF. DNA for the CDR3: TGTGCCAGCAGCACCAGGGCAGGCCTAGCTAATGAAAAACTGTTTTTT.

This clonotype was counted between two and nine times. The rearrangement joins TRBV4-3 to TRBJ2-7; possibly TRBD1 for D (6 bases). Germline V CDR1 and CDR2: LGHNA, YSLEER. The CDR3 has 15 amino acids. V was clipped by 4 bases and J by 2 bases, with 15 bases between them. The CDR3 loop is CASSRGTGSTYEQYF. The CDR3 nucleotides read TGCGCCAGCAGCCGAGGAACAGGGTCGACCTACGAGCAGTACTTC.

This clonotype was seen more than once but under ten times. J is TRBJ2-3 and V is TRBV5-1, with TRBD2 matching 7 bases. Per germline, CDR1 SGHRS and CDR2 YFSETQ. This CDR3 region has 16 residues. Trimming cost V 0 bases and J 1 base; bases outside gene matches: 5. In nucleotides, the CDR3 is TGCGCCAGCAGCTTGGAGCTGGCGGGAGGCACAGATACGCAGTATTTT. It translates to CASSLELAGGTDTQYF.

This clonotype was observed a handful of times. This chain connects TRBV6-2 or TRBV6-3 to TRBJ2-3; a weak D match, TRBD1 (5 bases). Germline values: CDR1 MNHEY, CDR2 SVGEGT. The V end was cut by 0 bases, the J end by 6 bases, with 10 bases between. The CDR3 is 14 residues long. CDR3 coding DNA: TGTGCCAGCAGTTACTCGTACAGGACCGATACGCAGTATTTT. This translates into CASSYSYRTDTQYF.